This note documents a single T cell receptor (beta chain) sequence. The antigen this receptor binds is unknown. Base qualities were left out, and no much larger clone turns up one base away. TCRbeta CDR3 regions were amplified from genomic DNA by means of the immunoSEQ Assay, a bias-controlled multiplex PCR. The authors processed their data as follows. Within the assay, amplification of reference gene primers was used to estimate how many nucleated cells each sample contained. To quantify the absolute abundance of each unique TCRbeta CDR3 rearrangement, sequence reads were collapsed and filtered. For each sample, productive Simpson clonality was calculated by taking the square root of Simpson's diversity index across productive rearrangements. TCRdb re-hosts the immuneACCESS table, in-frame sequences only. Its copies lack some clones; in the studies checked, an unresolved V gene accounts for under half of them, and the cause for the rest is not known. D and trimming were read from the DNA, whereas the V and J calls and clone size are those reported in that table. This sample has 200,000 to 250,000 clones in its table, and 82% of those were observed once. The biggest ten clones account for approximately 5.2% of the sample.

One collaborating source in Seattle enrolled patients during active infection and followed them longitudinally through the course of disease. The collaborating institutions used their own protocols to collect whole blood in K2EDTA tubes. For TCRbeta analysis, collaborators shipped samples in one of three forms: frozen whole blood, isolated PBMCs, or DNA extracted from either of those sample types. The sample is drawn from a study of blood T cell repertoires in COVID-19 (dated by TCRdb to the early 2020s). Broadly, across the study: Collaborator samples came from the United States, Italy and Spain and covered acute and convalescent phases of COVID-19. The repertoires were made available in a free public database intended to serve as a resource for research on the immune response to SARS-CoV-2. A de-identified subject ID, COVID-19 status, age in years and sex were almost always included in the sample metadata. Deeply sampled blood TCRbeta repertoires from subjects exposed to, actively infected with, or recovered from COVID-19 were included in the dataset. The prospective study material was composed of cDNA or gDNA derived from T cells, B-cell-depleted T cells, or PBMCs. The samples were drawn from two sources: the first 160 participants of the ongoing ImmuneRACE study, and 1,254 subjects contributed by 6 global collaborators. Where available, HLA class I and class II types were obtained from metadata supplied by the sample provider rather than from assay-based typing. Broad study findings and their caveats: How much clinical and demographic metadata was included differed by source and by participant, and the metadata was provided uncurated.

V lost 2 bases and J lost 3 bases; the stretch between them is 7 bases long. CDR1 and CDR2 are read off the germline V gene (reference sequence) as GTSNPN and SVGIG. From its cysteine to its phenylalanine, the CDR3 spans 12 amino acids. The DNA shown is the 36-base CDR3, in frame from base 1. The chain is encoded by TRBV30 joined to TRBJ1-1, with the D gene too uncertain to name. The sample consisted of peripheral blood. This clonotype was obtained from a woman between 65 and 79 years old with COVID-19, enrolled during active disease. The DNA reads TGTGCCTGGAGTTACCGGTACACTGAAGCTTTCTTT. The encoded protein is CAWSYRYTEAFF.